The sample holds a few counts of the clone carrying this T cell receptor beta chain. Its antigen is unknown. This CDR3 is also generated by other DNA sequences in the sample. This table comes from immunoSEQ multiplex PCR, and its TCRdb copy is limited to in-frame clones, with some not included. The data hold about 2,200,000 clones, with about 93% observed a single time. CDR1 is MNHEY, CDR2 SVGAGI, per germline. Deletions cut 0 bases from V and 3 bases from J, with 8 bases between. CDR3 length equals 14 residues. Naive CD8 cells lacked CD45RO and underwent positive selection for CCR7, leaving out terminally differentiated effector memory CD45RA+ cells. These data come from a study of shared clonotypes between healthy human individuals. Study results and caveats: Researchers found naive subsets generally carried larger estimated richness than memory subsets.

Material: naive CD8+ T cells from PBMCs. The receptor comes from a young man in good health. Some clones in this sample may be carry-over from other donors' samples. This chain links TRBV6-5 with TRBJ1-1; D is unresolved. The CDR3 sequence: CASSYSGRDTEAFF. The CDR3 region has the DNA TGTGCCAGCAGTTACTCAGGGCGGGACACTGAAGCTTTCTTT.